This TCR beta chain was captured by sequencing in a study of cytomegalovirus exposure and HLA in healthy donors. Study-wide background: Earlier sequencing of about 179 million T cells yielded around 120 million unique TCR beta sequences. Study-wide results and limits: Several top significant clusters appeared, in a later analysis, to be linked to common viral pathogens. Among TCR beta chains of equal frequency, HLA-associated ones were more clonally expanded in a later analysis.

PCR involved 60 Vbeta and 13 Jbeta primers. The protocol was immunoSEQ multiplex PCR, while the TCRdb copy is restricted to in-frame clones and leaves out a portion. This sample's clone table lists fewer than 150,000 clones. Concerning this clone: Its specificity is unknown.

V lost 0 bases and J lost 12; bases outside the gene matches: 6. Germline CDR1 is SGHRS and CDR2 is YFSETQ. CDR3 length equals 15 residues. This receptor was taken from a woman aged 55-69 years in good health and CMV-seronegative. The sample comprised PBMCs. The chain recombines TRBV5-1 with TRBJ1-6; 10 bases align to TRBD1. The CDR3 sequence: CASSLEGQGGGPLHF. CDR3 in DNA: TGCGCCAGCAGCTTGGAAGGACAGGGGGGCGGACCCCTCCACTTT.